This paragraph covers one T cell receptor beta chain sequence. No antigen is known for it. Distinct nucleotide sequences in the sample also encode this CDR3. This entry belongs to a study of graft-versus-host responses after intestinal transplantation. Study background: Recipients were given multivisceral, liver-intestinal, or isolated intestinal transplants. Once they had received anti-thymocyte globulin induction, all recipients took tacrolimus and steroids for roughly three years. Study outcomes and limitations: Some GvH clones were seen earlier in gut or blood, suggesting intestinal origin. Declining HvG levels early post-transplant were linked to peak circulating GvH clone levels.

Libraries were prepared by immunoSEQ multiplex PCR; TCRdb keeps only in-frame clonotypes and omits some of them. The sample holds about 97,000 clones; 80% to 95% are singletons and the top ten take more than 15%. CDR1 SGHNT and CDR2 YYREEE come from the germline V gene (reference sequence). V lost 0 bases, J lost 4 bases, and 1 base lay in between. CDR3 length equals 11 residues. This rearrangement joins TRBV5-4 to TRBJ2-5; unclear D gene. Sequencing used PBMCs, obtained 450 to 460 days after intestinal transplant. The receptor comes from a human patient who received an intestinal transplant, so some T cells may come from the graft donor. Written as DNA, the CDR3 is TGTGCCAGCAGCTTGGCAGAGACCCAGTACTTC. Its protein product is CASSLAETQYF.